This T cell receptor beta chain is from a study of human T cells and chemical hapten exposure. The time point: patch test 2, 6 weeks after DPC sensitization. The treatment was: therapeutic diphenylcyclopropenone sensitization with weekly scalp DPC. This clonotype was picked up a small number of times. The V and J ends lost 2 bases and 6 bases respectively, with 7 bases between them. CDR1 is SQVTM and CDR2 is ANQGSEA in the germline V gene. This CDR3 comprises 11 residues. TCRdb re-called the RACE reads with MiXCR, one entry per CDR3 protein. Here the sample spans tens of thousands of distinct CDR3 sequences, over 9% being singletons.

Sequencing was performed on whole blood, taken in connection with sensitization to the hapten diphenylcyclopropenone (DPC). This receptor was taken from a man aged 25-45 years with alopecia areata. Some clones in this sample may be carry-over from other donors' samples. This sequence joins TRBV29-1 and TRBJ1-2; D is perhaps TRBD1 (6 bases). CDR3 nucleotide sequence: TGCAGCGTTGAACCAGGGGATGGCTACACCTTC. It codes for CSVEPGDGYTF.